Shown below are 10 T cell receptor beta chains from a single sample sequenced in a study of CD8 T cells in ankylosing spondylitis. TCRdb used MiXCR to reprocess the 5' RACE reads, holding one entry per CDR3 protein. The profile covers under 200,000 distinct CDR3 sequences, with 11% appearing a single time and about 27% taken by the ten largest. The specimen was blood, either unsorted or a sorted T cell fraction (not recorded which). The receptors here all came from a male donor with ankylosing spondylitis or in good health (not recorded which).

This clonotype was found many times. V usage is TRBV10-3 and J usage is TRBJ1-1; TRBD1 might be the D (6 bases). The CDR3 runs to 13 residues. The V end was cut by 2 bases, the J end by 11 bases, with 15 bases between. Germline-derived CDR1 and CDR2 are ENHRY and SYGVKD. CDR3 residues: CAISEGTGAEAFF. CDR3 DNA sequence: TGTGCCATCAGTGAGGGGACGGGGGCCGAGGCTTTCTTT.

The sample holds many counts of this clonotype. CDR3 protein: CASTRVGAAEKLFF. CDR3 DNA: TGTGCCAGCACCAGGGTAGGGGCGGCGGAAAAACTGTTTTTT. This rearrangement joins TRBV28 to TRBJ1-4, with D maybe TRBD1 (5 bases). The CDR3 contains 14 residues. Germline assignment: CDR1 MDHEN and CDR2 SYDVKM. Trimming left V 7 bases short and J 8 bases short, with 17 bases between.

This clonotype was seen repeatedly, ten times or more. The chain combines TRBV9 with TRBJ2-5, with no clear D. Looked up from germline, CDR1 is SGDLS and CDR2 is YYNGEE. CDR3 length equals 16 residues. With 0 bases removed from V and 4 bases from J, the gap between germline ends came to 16 bases. CDR3 in amino acids: CASSVGLVVFGETQYF. Written as DNA, the CDR3 is TGTGCCAGCAGCGTAGGGCTAGTAGTTTTCGGAGAGACCCAGTACTTC.

This clonotype was observed many times. The J gene is TRBJ2-2, the V gene TRBV29-1, with unresolved D. There are 13 residues in the CDR3. V gave up 8 bases and J gave up 5 bases, with 15 bases separating them. The germline gives CDR1 SQVTM, CDR2 ANQGSEA. The CDR3 bases are TGCAGCTTCCCGGCCCAGCTGACCGGGGAGCTGTTTTTT. This translates into CSFPAQLTGELFF.

The chain couples TRBV5-5 to TRBJ2-7; D is undetermined. V was cut by 0 bases and J by 0 bases, with 10 bases left in between. This CDR3 has 15 residues. Germline CDR1 and CDR2: SGHKS and YYEKEE (reference sequence). CDR3 residues: CASSLVGASSYEQYF. The CDR3 nucleotides are TGTGCCAGCAGCTTGGTGGGCGCAAGCTCCTACGAGCAGTACTTC.

This clonotype was counted many times. CDR3 nucleotide sequence: TGTGCCAGCAGTTCCCGGGGTAGCGCCTCCTACGAGCAGTACTTC. It specifies CASSSRGSASYEQYF. The genes are TRBV12-3 or TRBV12-4 and TRBJ2-7, with a possible D match to TRBD2 (5 bases). CDR3 length: 15 amino acids. V dropped 4 bases and J dropped 0 bases, with 13 bases sitting between them.

In this sample, this clonotype turned up a few times. The rearrangement uses TRBV10-3 and TRBJ1-2; 8 bases are shared with TRBD1. The CDR3 sequence is 14 residues long. The trim removed 10 bases at V and 0 bases at J, leaving 7 bases unmatched. Germline values: CDR1 ENHRY, CDR2 SYGVKD. DNA of the CDR3: TGTGCCACGCTTAGGACAGGGCCTAACTATGGCTACACCTTC. It codes for CATLRTGPNYGYTF.

In its sample, this clonotype was seen many times. The chain couples TRBV5-1 to TRBJ2-7, with 7 bases identical to TRBD2. Germline lookup yields CDR1 SGHRS and CDR2 YFSETQ. The CDR3 spans 15 residues. The V and J ends lost 4 bases and 3 bases, in that order; junction bases with no gene match: 10. The CDR3 protein is CASSLESGAVYEQYF. The CDR3 DNA reads as TGCGCCAGCAGCCTGGAGAGCGGGGCGGTCTACGAGCAGTACTTC.

This chain connects TRBV3-1 to TRBJ2-1; 10 bases match TRBD2. The junction had 9 bases not matched to a gene; V was cut back by 1 base and J by 3 bases. The CDR3 runs to 18 residues. Germline loops: CDR1 LGHDT, CDR2 YNNKEL (reference sequence). The CDR3 spells CASSQVIGGTSDYNEQFF. Here the CDR3 DNA reads TGTGCCAGCAGCCAAGTAATCGGTGGGACTAGCGACTACAATGAGCAGTTCTTC.

This clonotype appeared many times. This chain links TRBV4-1 with TRBJ2-7; D not certain. CDR1 is MGHRA, CDR2 YSYEKL, per germline. The CDR3 is made up of 12 amino acids. Trimming took off 1 base at V and 3 bases at J, with 4 bases between the two ends. Written as DNA, the CDR3 is TGCGCCAGCAGCCAAGTCTTCTACGAGCAGTACTTC. This codes for CASSQVFYEQYF.